These T cell receptor beta chains were read from a single sample in a study of cytomegalovirus exposure and HLA in healthy donors. The repertoire was sequenced with immunoSEQ multiplex PCR; TCRdb's copy has only in-frame clones and lacks some. The sample includes 85,000 to 100,000 clones, roughly 70% of them seen just once. Sample: PBMCs. These receptor sequences come from a man aged 45 to 65 in good health and CMV-seronegative. CDR3s include the opening cysteine and the closing phenylalanine or tryptophan. D genes are given only for firm matches. Clone size, where shown, is once, few, many, or a class for clones that have expanded.

CDR3nt: TGTGCCAGCAGCCCCTACGCTAGCGGGGGGGCCTACGAGCAGTACTTC; CDR3aa: CASSPYASGGAYEQYF; j_gene: TRBJ2-7; v_gene: TRBV7-2; abundance: NA; d_gene: TRBD2
CDR3nt: TGCGCCAGCAGCCAAAAAACGGGGACAGGCTCTGGAAACACCATATATTTT; CDR3aa: CASSQKTGTGSGNTIYF; j_gene: TRBJ1-3; v_gene: TRBV4-3; abundance: NA; d_gene: TRBD1
CDR3nt: TGTGCCAGCAGCCGTGACCAGGGTGGCTATGGCTACACCTTC; CDR3aa: CASSRDQGGYGYTF; j_gene: TRBJ1-2; v_gene: TRBV7-2; abundance: once; d_gene: NA
CDR3nt: TGTGCCATCAGTAGCCCGCGCGGGGCGAACACCGGGGAGCTGTTTTTT; CDR3aa: CAISSPRGANTGELFF; j_gene: TRBJ2-2; v_gene: TRBV10-3; abundance: few; d_gene: NA
CDR3nt: TGTGCCAGCAGTGAAGAGGAGAGCTCCTATAATTCACCCCTCCACTTT; CDR3aa: CASSEEESSYNSPLHF; j_gene: TRBJ1-6; v_gene: TRBV2; abundance: NA; d_gene: NA
CDR3nt: TGTGCCAGCAGTGAGATTAACAACTACTACGAGCAGTACTTC; CDR3aa: CASSEINNYYEQYF; j_gene: TRBJ2-7; v_gene: TRBV6-1; abundance: NA; d_gene: NA
CDR3nt: TGCGCCAGCAGCTTGGAGGGGTCTGGGATGTCTGGAAACACCATATATTTT; CDR3aa: CASSLEGSGMSGNTIYF; j_gene: TRBJ1-3; v_gene: TRBV5-1; abundance: few; d_gene: NA
CDR3nt: TGTGCCAGCAGCTCGACAGGGGCGGTTGGAGCTTTCTTT; CDR3aa: CASSSTGAVGAFF; j_gene: TRBJ1-1; v_gene: TRBV7-3; abundance: NA; d_gene: TRBD1
CDR3nt: TGTGCCAGCAGTGAAGACGGACTTAGCAGGTTCTTC; CDR3aa: CASSEDGLSRFF; j_gene: TRBJ2-1; v_gene: TRBV2; abundance: NA; d_gene: NA
CDR3nt: TGCGCCAGCAGCCCTGCTAGCGGGAGCGGCACAGATACGCAGTATTTT; CDR3aa: CASSPASGSGTDTQYF; j_gene: TRBJ2-3; v_gene: TRBV4-3; abundance: NA; d_gene: TRBD2
CDR3nt: TGTGCCAGCAGCTGGTCCGGGACACAAGAGACCCAGTACTTC; CDR3aa: CASSWSGTQETQYF; j_gene: TRBJ2-5; v_gene: TRBV11-3; abundance: NA; d_gene: NA
CDR3nt: TGTGCCAGCAAGCCGGGACTAGCGGGAGTAAGGGAGACCCAGTACTTC; CDR3aa: CASKPGLAGVRETQYF; j_gene: TRBJ2-5; v_gene: TRBV6-6; abundance: NA; d_gene: TRBD2
CDR3nt: TGTGCCAGCAGCTTAGTAGCGACCGGGGAGCTGTTTTTT; CDR3aa: CASSLVATGELFF; j_gene: TRBJ2-2; v_gene: TRBV7-3; abundance: NA; d_gene: NA
CDR3nt: TGTGCCAGCAGTTCTTTGGACAGGGCCACAGATACGCAGTATTTT; CDR3aa: CASSSLDRATDTQYF; j_gene: TRBJ2-3; v_gene: TRBV28; abundance: NA; d_gene: TRBD1
CDR3nt: TGTGCCAGCAGCCCCGGGAGCGGGAGGGGGAACAATGAGCAGTTCTTC; CDR3aa: CASSPGSGRGNNEQFF; j_gene: TRBJ2-1; v_gene: TRBV9; abundance: NA; d_gene: TRBD2
CDR3nt: TGTGCCAGCAGCACCGACCTCGCGGGAGGGCCATATTGGGAGCTGTTTTTT; CDR3aa: CASSTDLAGGPYWELFF; j_gene: TRBJ2-2; v_gene: TRBV11-3; abundance: NA; d_gene: TRBD2
CDR3nt: TGTGCCAGTAGTACCTACGGGATGGGGAACACTGAAGCTTTCTTT; CDR3aa: CASSTYGMGNTEAFF; j_gene: TRBJ1-1; v_gene: TRBV19; abundance: few; d_gene: NA
CDR3nt: TGTGCCAGCAGCTTGGAGGGAGTGGGGTTGGACACCGGGGAGCTGTTTTTT; CDR3aa: CASSLEGVGLDTGELFF; j_gene: TRBJ2-2; v_gene: TRBV5-6; abundance: NA; d_gene: NA
CDR3nt: TGCGCCAGCAGCTTGTCCCCTTACTCGTACAATGAGCAGTTCTTC; CDR3aa: CASSLSPYSYNEQFF; j_gene: TRBJ2-1; v_gene: TRBV5-1; abundance: NA; d_gene: NA
CDR3nt: TGTGCCAGCGGGCCGGGAGGGCGTGATGAGCAGTTCTTC; CDR3aa: CASGPGGRDEQFF; j_gene: TRBJ2-1; v_gene: TRBV7-6; abundance: NA; d_gene: TRBD2
CDR3nt: TGTGCCTCAGTGGGGGGACAGGGAAGATCCTACGAGCAGTACTTC; CDR3aa: CASVGGQGRSYEQYF; j_gene: TRBJ2-7; v_gene: TRBV6-1; abundance: NA; d_gene: TRBD1
CDR3nt: TGTGCCAGCAGTTTATTGTCAGGGGCAACCTACGAGCAGTACTTC; CDR3aa: CASSLLSGATYEQYF; j_gene: TRBJ2-7; v_gene: TRBV28; abundance: NA; d_gene: NA
CDR3nt: TGTTCCAGCAGCTATTTGGGCAGGGCCCCTTTCTTT; CDR3aa: CSSSYLGRAPFF; j_gene: TRBJ1-1; v_gene: TRBV7-9; abundance: NA; d_gene: NA
CDR3nt: TGTGCCAGTAATAATGACAGGGTCGACACCGGGGAGCTGTTTTTT; CDR3aa: CASNNDRVDTGELFF; j_gene: TRBJ2-2; v_gene: TRBV19; abundance: few; d_gene: TRBD1
CDR3nt: TGTGCCAGCAGTTACCCGGCCGGGACAGGGGGACTAGCCAAAAACATTCAGTACTTC; CDR3aa: CASSYPAGTGGLAKNIQYF; j_gene: TRBJ2-4; v_gene: TRBV6-7; abundance: NA; d_gene: TRBD1